This TCR beta chain was recorded in a study of blood T cell repertoires in COVID-19. Background on the study: Whether acute or convalescent, the COVID-19 samples came from the United States, Italy and Spain. PBMCs, B-cell-depleted T cells, or T cells provided the cDNA or gDNA that made up the material.

Germline V CDR1 and CDR2: SGHAT, FQNNGV. The junction had 8 bases not matched to a gene; V was cut back by 5 bases and J by 6 bases. This CDR3 comprises 17 residues. Per the authors' pipeline: Amplification of reference gene primers was used by the study to estimate nucleated cell counts. The method was immunoSEQ multiplex PCR; TCRdb's version includes in-frame clones alone and lacks a portion of them. V, J and clone size reflect that table, while D and trimming were determined from the DNA. The data contain over 200,000 clones, around 81% of them seen just once; the ten biggest clones take up approximately 4%.

This receptor was identified in a man aged 50 to 59 with active or convalescent COVID-19. The chain employs TRBV11-2 and TRBJ2-1, with TRBD2 identical over 15 bases. The sequenced sample was peripheral blood. The CDR3 DNA reads TGTGCCAGCAGCCGGGGACTAGCGGGGGGACGTGCCAATGAGCAGTTCTTC. Encoded protein: CASSRGLAGGRANEQFF.